This T cell receptor (beta chain) was documented in a study of control samples from healthy donors and cancer patients. The CDR3 covers 16 residues. CDR1 is SGHVS and CDR2 is FQNEAQ in the germline V gene. V trimming: 5 bases; J trimming: 1 base; junction bases outside the gene matches: 4. Measured with immunoSEQ multiplex PCR; TCRdb has only the in-frame clones, and not every one. The sample records 130,000 to 150,000 clones, roughly 94% being singletons. Sequenced sample: PBMCs. The receptor was isolated from a man in his 60s with colorectal cancer. The chain recombines TRBV7-8 with TRBJ1-4; 10 bases fit TRBD1. CDR3 residues: CASSATGGITNEKLFF. The CDR3 DNA follows: TGTGCCAGCAGCGCGACAGGGGGCATAACTAATGAAAAACTGTTTTTT.